A selection of T cell receptor beta chains follows, all from one sample in a study of neurological immune-mediated disorders. TCRdb reprocessed the 5' RACE reads with MiXCR, giving one entry per CDR3 protein. Of about 43,000 distinct CDR3 sequences listed, about 13% are singletons. The sequencing input was PBMCs. The receptor set was obtained from a female donor in good health. CDR3s include the opening cysteine and the closing phenylalanine or tryptophan. Each record gives: CDR3 DNA, CDR3 protein, clone size, V gene, D gene, J gene. A D gene is named only where the DNA matches it firmly. Clone size is given for some rows only: seen once, a few or many times, or a class if the clone is expanded.

CDR3 DNA: TGTGCCAGCAGCCAAGGGGGGACCACTCCCCGGGGCTATGGCTACACCTTC
CDR3 protein: CASSQGGTTPRGYGYTF
clone size: many
V gene: TRBV7-2
D gene: .
J gene: TRBJ1-2

CDR3 DNA: TGTGCCAGCCGGGAGGGCCTGGTCAACATTCAGTACTTC
CDR3 protein: CASREGLVNIQYF
clone size: many
V gene: TRBV2
D gene: TRBD2
J gene: TRBJ2-4

CDR3 DNA: TGTGCCAGCAGAAGAACCGTCGATGCCCGTGGCTACACCTTC
CDR3 protein: CASRRTVDARGYTF
clone size: many
V gene: TRBV27
D gene: .
J gene: TRBJ1-2

CDR3 DNA: TGTGCCAGCAGCTCGATGGGACAGCTATACGAGCAGTACTTC
CDR3 protein: CASSSMGQLYEQYF
clone size: many
V gene: TRBV7-9
D gene: TRBD1
J gene: TRBJ2-7

CDR3 DNA: TGCGCCAGCAGCTTGGCCGGGACAGATACGCAGTATTTT
CDR3 protein: CASSLAGTDTQYF
clone size: many
V gene: TRBV5-1
D gene: .
J gene: TRBJ2-3

CDR3 DNA: TGTGCCATCACCGGAGGACTAGCGGGGGGCCGGGAGACCCAGTACTTC
CDR3 protein: CAITGGLAGGRETQYF
clone size: many
V gene: TRBV10-3
D gene: TRBD2
J gene: TRBJ2-5

CDR3 DNA: TGCGCCAGCATCCAGTTTAGGGGGCTCTACAATGAGCAGTTCTTC
CDR3 protein: CASIQFRGLYNEQFF
clone size: .
V gene: TRBV4-1
D gene: TRBD1
J gene: TRBJ2-1

CDR3 DNA: TGTGCCAGCAGTTCCCGGACTAGCGGGGGCCGAGACGAGCAGTTCTTC
CDR3 protein: CASSSRTSGGRDEQFF
clone size: many
V gene: TRBV12-3/TRBV12-4
D gene: TRBD2
J gene: TRBJ2-1

CDR3 DNA: TGCGCCAGCAGCGGGGGGACAGCCCTTTCACCCCTCCACTTT
CDR3 protein: CASSGGTALSPLHF
clone size: many
V gene: TRBV5-1
D gene: TRBD1
J gene: TRBJ1-6

CDR3 DNA: TGTGCCAGCAGCTTACTCAGGACAGGGGGCTTAGCTAATACGCAGTATTTT
CDR3 protein: CASSLLRTGGLANTQYF
clone size: medium-sized
V gene: TRBV6-5
D gene: TRBD1
J gene: TRBJ2-3

CDR3 DNA: TGTGCCATCAGTGAGTCACCGGGGGGCACTGAAGCTTTCTTT
CDR3 protein: CAISESPGGTEAFF
clone size: .
V gene: TRBV10-3
D gene: .
J gene: TRBJ1-1

CDR3 DNA: TGTGCCTGGTCCGGCGACACCGGGGAGCTGTTTTTT
CDR3 protein: CAWSGDTGELFF
clone size: many
V gene: TRBV30
D gene: .
J gene: TRBJ2-2

CDR3 DNA: TGTGCCAGCAACCTGGCTAGCGGGGGGACGGATACGCAGTATTTT
CDR3 protein: CASNLASGGTDTQYF
clone size: few
V gene: TRBV2
D gene: TRBD2
J gene: TRBJ2-3

CDR3 DNA: TGCAGTGCTGCAGGGTCGGACGAAAAACTGTTTTTT
CDR3 protein: CSAAGSDEKLFF
clone size: medium-sized
V gene: TRBV20-1
D gene: .
J gene: TRBJ1-4

CDR3 DNA: TGCAGCGTCGTTTTGGCGGGAGCGGGGGGCAATGAGCAGTTCTTC
CDR3 protein: CSVVLAGAGGNEQFF
clone size: many
V gene: TRBV29-1
D gene: TRBD2
J gene: TRBJ2-1

CDR3 DNA: TGCGCCAGCAGCTTGAGGTCCCGCAACACTGAAGCTTTCTTT
CDR3 protein: CASSLRSRNTEAFF
clone size: .
V gene: TRBV5-1
D gene: .
J gene: TRBJ1-1

CDR3 DNA: TGTGCCAGCAGCTTTGTACAGGTAGCTAACTATGGCTACACCTTC
CDR3 protein: CASSFVQVANYGYTF
clone size: many
V gene: TRBV7-3
D gene: .
J gene: TRBJ1-2

CDR3 DNA: TGTGCCAGCTCACCGGGGCAGGGGTTCGATGAGCAGTTCTTC
CDR3 protein: CASSPGQGFDEQFF
clone size: many
V gene: TRBV18
D gene: .
J gene: TRBJ2-1

CDR3 DNA: TGTGCCAGCAGCTTCGGGACTAGTTTAGGTGAGCAGTTCTTC
CDR3 protein: CASSFGTSLGEQFF
clone size: many
V gene: TRBV5-6
D gene: TRBD2
J gene: TRBJ2-1

CDR3 DNA: TGTGCCAGCAGTCCCTATGGGGGGAACACTGAAGCTTTCTTT
CDR3 protein: CASSPYGGNTEAFF
clone size: few
V gene: TRBV6-4
D gene: .
J gene: TRBJ1-1